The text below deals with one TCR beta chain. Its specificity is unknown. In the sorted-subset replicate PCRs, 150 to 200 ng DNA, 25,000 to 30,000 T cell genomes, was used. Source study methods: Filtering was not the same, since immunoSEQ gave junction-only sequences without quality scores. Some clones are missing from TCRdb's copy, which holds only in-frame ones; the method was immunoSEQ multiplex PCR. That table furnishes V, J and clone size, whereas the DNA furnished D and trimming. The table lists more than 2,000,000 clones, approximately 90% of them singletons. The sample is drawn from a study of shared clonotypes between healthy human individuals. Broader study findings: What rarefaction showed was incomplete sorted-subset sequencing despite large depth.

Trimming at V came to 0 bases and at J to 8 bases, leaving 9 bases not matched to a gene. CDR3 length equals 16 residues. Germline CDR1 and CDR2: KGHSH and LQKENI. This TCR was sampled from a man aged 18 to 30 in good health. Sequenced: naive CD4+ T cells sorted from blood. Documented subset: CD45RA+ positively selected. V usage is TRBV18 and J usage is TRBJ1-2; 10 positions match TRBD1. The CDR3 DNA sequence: TGTGCCAGCTCACCACCGTCCCGAGACAGGGGGCACGGCTACACCTTC. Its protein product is CASSPPSRDRGHGYTF.